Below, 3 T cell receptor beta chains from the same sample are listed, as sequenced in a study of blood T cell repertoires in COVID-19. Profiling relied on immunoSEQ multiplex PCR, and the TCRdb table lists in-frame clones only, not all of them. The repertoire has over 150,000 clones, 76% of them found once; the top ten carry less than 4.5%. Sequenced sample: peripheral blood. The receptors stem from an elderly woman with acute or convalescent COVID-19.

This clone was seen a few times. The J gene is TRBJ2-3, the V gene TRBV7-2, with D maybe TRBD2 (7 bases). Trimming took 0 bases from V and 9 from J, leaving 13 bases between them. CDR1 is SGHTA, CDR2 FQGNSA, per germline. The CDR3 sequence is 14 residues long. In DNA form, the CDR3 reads TGTGCCAGCAGCTTAGCGGGGGGGCCCCCGACGCAGTATTTT. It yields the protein CASSLAGGPPTQYF.

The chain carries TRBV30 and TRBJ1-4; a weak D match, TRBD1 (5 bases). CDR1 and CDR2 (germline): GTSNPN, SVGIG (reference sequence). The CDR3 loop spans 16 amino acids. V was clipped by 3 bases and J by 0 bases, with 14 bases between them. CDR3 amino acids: CAWSVGTAATNEKLFF. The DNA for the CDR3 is TGTGCCTGGAGCGTCGGGACTGCGGCAACTAATGAAAAACTGTTTTTT.

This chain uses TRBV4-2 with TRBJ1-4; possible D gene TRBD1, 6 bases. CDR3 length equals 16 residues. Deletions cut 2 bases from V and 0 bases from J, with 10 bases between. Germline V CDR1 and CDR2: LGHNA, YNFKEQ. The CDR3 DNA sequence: TGTGCCAGCAGCCAACAATGGACAGCAACTAATGAAAAACTGTTTTTT. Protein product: CASSQQWTATNEKLFF.